The rows below give T cell receptor beta chains drawn from one sample of a study of cytomegalovirus exposure and HLA in healthy donors. The method was immunoSEQ multiplex PCR; TCRdb's version includes in-frame clones alone and lacks a portion of them. The data hold fewer than 150,000 clones, with roughly nine tenths observed a single time. Sequencing input: PBMCs. These TCRs come from a man aged 18 to 30 in good health and CMV-seropositive. Each CDR3 is given with its conserved first and last residue. A D gene is named only where the DNA matches it firmly. A clone size is listed for some rows: how often the clone was seen (once, few, many), or a class if it is expanded.

>TRBV11-2|TRBJ2-3|TRBD1|-
TGTGCCAGCAGCCGTGGGACAGGGAGGACAGATACGCAGTATTTT
CASSRGTGRTDTQYF
>TRBV6-6|TRBJ1-2|TRBD1|-
TGTGCCAGCAGGGGGGACAGGACGAGCGGCTACACCTTC
CASRGDRTSGYTF
>TRBV28|TRBJ2-1|TRBD1|-
TGTGCCAGCAGACAGATGACAGGGAATTCGGTCTTC
CASRQMTGNSVF
>TRBV11-2|TRBJ1-3|-|-
TGTGCCAGCAGCTTAGTTGGGGCTCCTGGAAACACCATATATTTT
CASSLVGAPGNTIYF
>TRBV10-3|TRBJ1-1|-|-
TGTGCCATCAGTGAGGGGCAGGGAATGAACACTGAAGCTTTCTTT
CAISEGQGMNTEAFF
>TRBV11-2|TRBJ2-7|-|-
TGTGCCAGCAGCTTCTACGGGTCCGATTACGAGCAGTACTTC
CASSFYGSDYEQYF
>TRBV5-1|TRBJ1-1|TRBD1|few
TGCGCCAGCAGCCCGACAGGGGCGGACACTGAAGCTTTCTTT
CASSPTGADTEAFF
>TRBV30|TRBJ1-1|-|once
TGTGCCTGGGAGAAAGCGGCTGAAGCTTTCTTT
CAWEKAAEAFF
>TRBV6-4|TRBJ2-1|TRBD2|-
TGTGCCAGCAGTGCCCAAGCGGGGGGTCCGGGCAATGAGCAGTTCTTC
CASSAQAGGPGNEQFF
>TRBV6-4|TRBJ1-1|-|-
TGTGCCAGCAGTCAATTCATGAACACTGAAGCTTTCTTT
CASSQFMNTEAFF
>TRBV7-2|TRBJ2-7|TRBD1|-
TGTGCCAGCAGCTCGGGACAGTACGAGCAGTACTTC
CASSSGQYEQYF
>TRBV7-2|TRBJ1-4|-|-
TGTGCCAGCAGCTTAGCGGGGGGGAATGAAAAACTGTTTTTT
CASSLAGGNEKLFF
>TRBV5-4|TRBJ2-7|-|-
TGTGCCAGCAGCTCTGGCCGGGGAGGGGGTTACGAGCAGTACTTC
CASSSGRGGGYEQYF
>TRBV7-8|TRBJ2-3|-|-
TGTGCCAGCAGCTTAGTTAGCGGAAGCACAGATACGCAGTATTTT
CASSLVSGSTDTQYF
>TRBV29-1|TRBJ1-1|-|-
TGCAGTGGGGGGGCTGGGAACACTGAAGCTTTCTTT
CSGGAGNTEAFF
>TRBV29-1|TRBJ2-3|-|-
TGCAGCGTTGAATCCGGGGAGATCACAGATACGCAGTATTTT
CSVESGEITDTQYF
>TRBV7-8|TRBJ1-3|TRBD1|-
TGTGCCAGCAGCCGCCGGGACAGGGGGAGGCTGAACTCTGGAAACACCATATATTTT
CASSRRDRGRLNSGNTIYF
>TRBV4-1|TRBJ1-3|-|-
TGCGCCAGCAGCCAAGAGGGACAATGGAGCACCATATATTTT
CASSQEGQWSTIYF
>TRBV5-1|TRBJ1-6|TRBD1|-
TGCGCCAGCAGCTTACAGGGGTCTCCCTCCTATAATTCACCCCTCCACTTT
CASSLQGSPSYNSPLHF
>TRBV27|TRBJ1-1|TRBD1|-
TGTGCCAGCAGTAAAAGGGACAGGGGCCCTGAAGCTTTCTTT
CASSKRDRGPEAFF
>TRBV5-5|TRBJ1-6|-|-
TGTGCCAGCAGCTCCCCCCCCGGCAGGGCCCCTTCACCCCTCCACTTT
CASSSPPGRAPSPLHF
>TRBV4-3|TRBJ1-6|-|-
TGCGCCAGCAGCCAAGGGTTGGCGGGTGATTCACCCCTCCACTTT
CASSQGLAGDSPLHF
>TRBV19|TRBJ2-3|-|-
TGTGCCAGTAGTATAGGTGTCTCCAGCACAGATACGCAGTATTTT
CASSIGVSSTDTQYF
>TRBV4-1|TRBJ2-3|-|few
TGCGCCAGCAGCCAGCGCCTCACTGGGACTAGCACAGATACGCAGTATTTT
CASSQRLTGTSTDTQYF
>TRBV5-1|TRBJ2-1|TRBD1|-
TGCGCCAGCAGCTGGGACAGGGCTACGTACAATGAGCAGTTCTTC
CASSWDRATYNEQFF
>TRBV4-3|TRBJ1-2|TRBD1|-
TGCGCCAGCAGCCCAGGGCTGAGGACAGGGGACTTTAACTATGGCTACACCTTC
CASSPGLRTGDFNYGYTF
>TRBV25-1|TRBJ2-1|-|-
TGTGCCAGCAGTGTTAGTCGAACGTTGCATGAGCAGTTCTTC
CASSVSRTLHEQFF
>TRBV15|TRBJ1-2|TRBD1|once
TGTGCCACCAGCAGTGGGGACAGAGCCTATGGCTACACCTTC
CATSSGDRAYGYTF
>TRBV19|TRBJ2-1|TRBD2|-
TGTGCCAGTAGTCTATCCCGGACTAGCGGGGGATATGAGCAGTTCTTC
CASSLSRTSGGYEQFF
>TRBV29-1|TRBJ1-1|-|-
TGCAGCGTGGACAGTACCCGGGCTTTCTTT
CSVDSTRAFF
>TRBV15|TRBJ1-4|TRBD1|-
TGTGCAGCCGGGACAGGCCCTACCCTGGCTAATGAAAAACTGTTTTTT
CAAGTGPTLANEKLFF
>TRBV27|TRBJ2-3|TRBD2|-
TGTGCCAGCAGTTCCCGGGGGGGTATAGATACGCAGTATTTT
CASSSRGGIDTQYF
>TRBV27|TRBJ1-2|-|-
TGTGCCAGCAGTCCCTCATCCCGAGTCAGCTACACCTTC
CASSPSSRVSYTF
>TRBV19|TRBJ2-7|-|-
TGTGCCAGTAGTATAAGCGGGTACTACGAGCAGTACTTC
CASSISGYYEQYF
>TRBV4-1|TRBJ1-1|TRBD1|-
TGCGCCAGCAGCCAAGACGCGACAGGGTGGTGGAGTGAAGCTTTCTTT
CASSQDATGWWSEAFF
>TRBV25-1|TRBJ1-1|-|-
TGTGCCAGCAGTGACCGTCGCAGGGATGAAGCTTTCTTT
CASSDRRRDEAFF
>TRBV5-6|TRBJ2-3|TRBD1|once
TGTGCCAGCAGCTTCAACAGGGGAATCGCAGATACGCAGTATTTT
CASSFNRGIADTQYF
>TRBV5-4|TRBJ1-6|-|once
TGTGCCAGCAGCAAGGCAGCTAGTTCCTATAATTCACCCCTCCACTTT
CASSKAASSYNSPLHF
>TRBV7-2|TRBJ1-6|TRBD1|-
TGTGCCAGCAGCTTTGGGACAGGGGGTTCACCCCTCCACTTT
CASSFGTGGSPLHF
>TRBV19|TRBJ1-5|TRBD1|-
TGTGCCAGTAGTCGATACAGGGGAAGCAATCAGCCCCAGCATTTT
CASSRYRGSNQPQHF
>TRBV6-1|TRBJ1-1|-|many
TGTGCCAGCAGTGAACCGGGTAGGCACACTGAAGCTTTCTTT
CASSEPGRHTEAFF
>TRBV27|TRBJ1-6|-|-
TGTGCCAGCAGTTTTGCCAGGAGGAATTCACCCCTCCACTTT
CASSFARRNSPLHF
>TRBV2|TRBJ1-5|-|-
TGTGCCAGCATGGGCAGGGGAAATCAGCCCCAGCATTTT
CASMGRGNQPQHF
>TRBV27|TRBJ1-5|-|-
TGTGCCAGCAAGGTGGGGCCCGGCAATCAGCCCCAGCATTTT
CASKVGPGNQPQHF
>TRBV28|TRBJ2-5|TRBD1|once
TGTGCCACCGGGGACAGGGACTATGAGACCCAGTACTTC
CATGDRDYETQYF
>TRBV5-6|TRBJ2-7|TRBD2|once
TGTGCCAGCAGCTTGGAAATGGGGGGGACCTCCTACGAGCAGTACTTC
CASSLEMGGTSYEQYF
>TRBV15|TRBJ2-2|-|-
TGTGCCACCAGCAGATCAGGCGTTAAGAACACCGGGGAGCTGTTTTTT
CATSRSGVKNTGELFF
>TRBV11-2|TRBJ2-5|TRBD2|-
TGTGCCAGCAGCTTAGGGGCTAGCGGGGGGGCTGTAGAGACCCAGTACTTC
CASSLGASGGAVETQYF
>TRBV6-5|TRBJ1-1|-|-
TGTGCCAGCAGCGAGGGTGGTGAAGCTTTCTTT
CASSEGGEAFF
>TRBV19|TRBJ2-2|-|-
TGTGCCAGTAGTAGAGGCGCCGGGGAGCTGTTTTTT
CASSRGAGELFF
>TRBV11-2|TRBJ2-7|TRBD1|-
TGTGCCAGCAGCTCCCGGGACAGGGGCATCCACGAGCAGTACTTC
CASSSRDRGIHEQYF